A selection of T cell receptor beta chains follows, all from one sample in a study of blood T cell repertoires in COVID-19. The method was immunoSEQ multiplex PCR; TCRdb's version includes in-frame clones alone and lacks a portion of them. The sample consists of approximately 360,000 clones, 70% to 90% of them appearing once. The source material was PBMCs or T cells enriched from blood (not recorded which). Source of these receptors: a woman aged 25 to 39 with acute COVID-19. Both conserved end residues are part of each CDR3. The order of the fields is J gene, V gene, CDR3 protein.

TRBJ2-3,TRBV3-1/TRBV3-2,CASSPRLLLLTGGFADTQYF
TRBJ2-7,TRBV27,CASSLSAGGYEQYF
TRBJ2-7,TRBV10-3,CAISDAGAPYEQYF
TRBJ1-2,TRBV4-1,CASSQETGIVASGYTF
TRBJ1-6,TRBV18,CASSRDRSSYNSPLHF
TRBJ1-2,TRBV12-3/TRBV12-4,CASRQTGAHGYTF
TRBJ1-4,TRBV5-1,CASSLSTATNEKLFF
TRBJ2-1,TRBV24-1,CATSDSRQGWGNNEQFF
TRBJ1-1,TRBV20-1,CSASNRAMNTEAFF
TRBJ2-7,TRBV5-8,CASSLEDIGGEQYF
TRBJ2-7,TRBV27,CASSPGGSYEQYF
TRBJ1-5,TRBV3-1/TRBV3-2,CASSQGGGQPQHF
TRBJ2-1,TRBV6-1,CASSEGIGTGPYNEQFF
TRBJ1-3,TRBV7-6,CASSDDRGNTIYF
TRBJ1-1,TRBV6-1,CASSELETYTEAFF